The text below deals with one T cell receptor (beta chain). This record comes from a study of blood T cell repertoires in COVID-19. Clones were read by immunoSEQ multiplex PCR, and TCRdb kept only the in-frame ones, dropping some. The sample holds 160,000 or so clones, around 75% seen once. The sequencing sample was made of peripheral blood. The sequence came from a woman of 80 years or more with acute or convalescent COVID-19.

DNA for the CDR3: TGTGCCTGGGCAACTAGCGGGAGGGCGGGGGAGCAGTTCTTC. Amino acids: CAWATSGRAGEQFF. J is TRBJ2-1 and V is TRBV30; TRBD2 matches at 13 bases. The CDR3 runs 14 residues. Looked up from germline, CDR1 is GTSNPN and CDR2 is SVGIG (reference sequence). J lost 10 bases, V lost 5 bases, and 8 bases had no gene match.